This T cell receptor (beta chain) was identified during a study of blood T cell repertoires in COVID-19. Whole-study context: Specimens from acute and convalescent COVID-19 originated in the United States, Italy and Spain.

Germline CDR1 LNHDA, CDR2 SQIVND (reference sequence). The V end lost 5 bases, the J end lost 2 bases, and 11 bases lay between the germline ends. The CDR3 covers 14 residues. Recruits, aged roughly 18 to 89 years, lived in 24 US areas. Repertoires were generated with immunoSEQ multiplex PCR, while TCRdb's copy carries only in-frame clones and drops some. The sample yields over 200,000 clones, about nine tenths seen once. The receptor's source is a woman aged 45-65 years in a cohort exposed to, infected with or recovered from COVID-19 (not recorded which). The rearrangement uses TRBV19 and TRBJ2-3; weak D call: TRBD2 (5 bases). The sequencing sample was made of PBMCs or T cells enriched from blood (not recorded which). The CDR3 sequence: CASSPPLATDTQYF. In DNA, the CDR3 is TGTGCCAGTAGTCCCCCTCTAGCCACAGATACGCAGTATTTT.